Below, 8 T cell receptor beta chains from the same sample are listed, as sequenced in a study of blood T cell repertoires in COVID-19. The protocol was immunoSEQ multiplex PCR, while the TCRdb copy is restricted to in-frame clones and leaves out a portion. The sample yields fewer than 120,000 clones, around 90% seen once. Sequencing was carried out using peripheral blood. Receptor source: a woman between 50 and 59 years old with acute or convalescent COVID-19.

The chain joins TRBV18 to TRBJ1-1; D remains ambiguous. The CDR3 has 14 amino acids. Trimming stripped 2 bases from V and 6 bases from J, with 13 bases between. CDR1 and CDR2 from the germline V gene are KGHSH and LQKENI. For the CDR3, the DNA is TGTGCCAGCTCACCAGGTGGCGGGAGGTCTGAAGCTTTCTTT. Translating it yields CASSPGGGRSEAFF.

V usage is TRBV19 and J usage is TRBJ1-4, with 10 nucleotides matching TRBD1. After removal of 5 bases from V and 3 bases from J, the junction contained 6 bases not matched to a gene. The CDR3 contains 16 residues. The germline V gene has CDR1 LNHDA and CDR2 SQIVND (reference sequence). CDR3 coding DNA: TGTGCCAGTAGTGGCCGGGACAGGGGCCCTAATGAAAAACTGTTTTTT. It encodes CASSGRDRGPNEKLFF.

CDR3 DNA: TGCAGCGTTCGTAGGACTAGCGCCTACAATGAGCAGTTCTTC. The encoded protein is CSVRRTSAYNEQFF. This chain links TRBV29-1 with TRBJ2-1; 9 bases align to TRBD2. Germline V gene data show CDR1 as SQVTM and CDR2 as ANQGSEA. The junction had 4 bases not matched to a gene; V was cut back by 5 bases and J by 2 bases. The CDR3 spans 14 residues.

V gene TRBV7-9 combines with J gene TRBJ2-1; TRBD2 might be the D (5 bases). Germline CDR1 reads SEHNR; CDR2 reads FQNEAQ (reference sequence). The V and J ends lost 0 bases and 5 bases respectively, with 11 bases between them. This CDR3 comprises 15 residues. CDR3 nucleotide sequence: TGTGCCAGCAGCTTAGCAACGGGATCCAACAATGAGCAGTTCTTC. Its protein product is CASSLATGSNNEQFF.

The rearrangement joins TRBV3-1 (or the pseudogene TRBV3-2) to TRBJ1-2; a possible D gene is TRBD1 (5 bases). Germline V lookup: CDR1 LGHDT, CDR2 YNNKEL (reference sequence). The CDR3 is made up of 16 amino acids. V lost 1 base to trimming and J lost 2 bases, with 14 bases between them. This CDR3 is CASSQGWGRTNYGYTF. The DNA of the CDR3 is TGTGCCAGCAGCCAAGGGTGGGGCAGAACCAACTATGGCTACACCTTC.

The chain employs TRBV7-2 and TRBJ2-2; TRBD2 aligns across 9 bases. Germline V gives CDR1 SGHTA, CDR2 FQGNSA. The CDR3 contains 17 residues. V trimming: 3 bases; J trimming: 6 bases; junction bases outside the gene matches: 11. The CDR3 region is CASSFSGTSFGSGELFF. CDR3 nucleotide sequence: TGTGCCAGCAGCTTCTCCGGGACTAGCTTTGGTTCCGGGGAGCTGTTTTTT.

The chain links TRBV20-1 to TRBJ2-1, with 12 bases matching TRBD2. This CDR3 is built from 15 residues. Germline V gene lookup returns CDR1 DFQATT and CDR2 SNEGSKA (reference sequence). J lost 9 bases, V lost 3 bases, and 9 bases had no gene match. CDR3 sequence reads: CSASSPSGRALEQFF. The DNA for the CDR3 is TGCAGTGCTAGTAGTCCTAGCGGGAGGGCCCTTGAGCAGTTCTTC.

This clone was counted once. The CDR3 reads CASRDGDRGSYEQYF. The CDR3 DNA sequence: TGTGCCAGCAGGGATGGGGACAGGGGGTCCTACGAGCAGTACTTC. The gene calls are TRBV6-5 and TRBJ2-7, with TRBD1 identical over 11 bases. This CDR3 is built from 15 residues. CDR1 is MNHEY and CDR2 is SVGAGI in the germline V gene. The junction had 5 bases not matched to a gene; V was cut back by 6 bases and J by 1 base.